This T cell receptor (beta chain) was recorded in a study of blood T cell repertoires in COVID-19. Study context: T cells, B-cell-depleted T cells, or PBMCs provided the cDNA or gDNA that served as material.

The CDR3 spans 13 residues. The germline CDR1 and CDR2 sequences are MDHEN and SYDVKM. V gave up 8 bases and J gave up 0 bases, with 8 bases separating them. Generated by immunoSEQ multiplex PCR, the TCRdb table keeps only in-frame clones and is missing some. The sample shows approximately 380,000 clones, roughly 85% of them seen only once. J is TRBJ1-5 and V is TRBV28, with D perhaps TRBD1 (6 bases). Sequencing was carried out using peripheral blood. This receptor was taken from a woman younger than 30 with acute or convalescent COVID-19. The CDR3 region has the DNA TGTGCCAGCCTGGGACATAGCAATCAGCCCCAGCATTTT. Translation: CASLGHSNQPQHF.